This section outlines one T cell receptor beta chain sequence together with its context. It has no known antigen specificity. No base qualities exist here, and no much larger clone lies one base off it. The data originate from a study of blood T cell repertoires in COVID-19 (dated by TCRdb to between 2020 and 2021). Describing the broader study: Samples from collaborators originated in the United States, Italy and Spain and spanned both the acute and convalescent phases of COVID-19. The material from the prospective study consisted of cDNA or gDNA derived from T cells, B-cell-depleted T cells, or PBMCs. The repertoires were released in a freely available public database meant as a resource for research on the immune response to SARS-CoV-2. Nearly every sample came with metadata listing a de-identified subject ID, COVID-19 status, age in years and sex. Subjects who had been exposed to COVID-19, were actively infected with it, or had recovered from it provided the deeply sampled blood TCRbeta repertoires that made up the dataset. Samples were obtained from the ongoing ImmuneRACE study (first 160 participants) and from some 1,300 subjects provided by 6 global collaborators. Where available, HLA class I and class II types were obtained from metadata supplied by the sample provider rather than from assay-based typing.

Findings and caveats that apply to the study as a whole: Clinical and demographic metadata were provided uncurated, with the amount varying by source and participant.

Collaborating institutions collected whole blood in K2EDTA tubes following their own protocols. Collaborator samples were shipped for TCRbeta analysis as frozen whole blood, isolated PBMCs, or DNA extracted from either sample type. The trim is 2 bases for V and 4 bases for J, with a gap of 9 bases between the germline ends. Sequences ENHRY (CDR1) and SYGVKD (CDR2) are obtained from the germline V gene. The CDR3 runs 13 residues from the cysteine to the phenylalanine. The CDR3 DNA has 39 bases and is translated from base 1. TCRbeta CDR3 regions were amplified from genomic DNA using the immunoSEQ Assay, a bias-controlled multiplex PCR. For the original study's pipeline: The number of nucleated cells in each sample was estimated by amplification of reference gene primers within the assay. To quantify the absolute abundance of each unique TCRbeta CDR3 rearrangement, sequence reads were collapsed and filtered. For each sample, productive Simpson clonality was calculated by taking the square root of Simpson's diversity index across productive rearrangements. In its TCRdb copy, this immuneACCESS table keeps in-frame sequences only and misses some clones. Where compared with another copy, unresolved V genes explain less than half of these, and the others have no known cause. The V and J calls and the clone size are those of that table, but D and trimming were determined from the DNA. Recorded for this sample are under 250,000 clones; approximately 87% of them occurred a single time. The ten largest account for 2% to 3% of the sample.

The sample taken for sequencing was peripheral blood. This receptor was obtained from an older woman with active or convalescent COVID-19. The sequence is built from TRBV10-3 and TRBJ2-7; TRBD1 is perhaps the D gene, given 6 matching bases. The nucleotide sequence reads as follows: TGTGCCATCAGTGAGGGCAGGGGATACGAGCAGTACTTC. It translates to CAISEGRGYEQYF.